The source of this T cell receptor beta chain is a study of blood T cell repertoires in COVID-19. With 4 bases removed from V and 4 bases from J, the gap between germline ends came to 14 bases. The CDR3 consists of 15 residues. The germline V gene has CDR1 SEHNR and CDR2 FQNEAQ (reference sequence). Repertoires were generated with immunoSEQ multiplex PCR, while TCRdb's copy carries only in-frame clones and drops some. The data hold approximately 330,000 clones, with roughly 85% observed a single time. The V and J genes are TRBV7-9 and TRBJ2-4, with D possibly TRBD2 on 6 matching bases. This clonotype was sampled from a woman aged 40 to 50 with acute COVID-19. Sequences were obtained from PBMCs or T cells enriched from blood (not recorded which). This CDR3 is CASSSGPSGKNIQYF. The DNA for the CDR3 is TGTGCCAGCAGCTCGGGACCAAGCGGGAAAAACATTCAGTACTTC.